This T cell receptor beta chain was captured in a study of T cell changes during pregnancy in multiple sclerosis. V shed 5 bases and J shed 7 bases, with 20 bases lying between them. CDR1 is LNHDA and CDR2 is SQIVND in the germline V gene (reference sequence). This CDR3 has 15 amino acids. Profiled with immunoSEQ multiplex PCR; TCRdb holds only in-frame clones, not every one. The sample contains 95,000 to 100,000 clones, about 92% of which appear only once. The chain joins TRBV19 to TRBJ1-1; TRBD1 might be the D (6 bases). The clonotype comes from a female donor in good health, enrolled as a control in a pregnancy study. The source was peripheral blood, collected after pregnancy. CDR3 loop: CASSPLGIRDNEAFF. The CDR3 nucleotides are TGTGCCAGTAGTCCGCTGGGGATCAGGGACAATGAAGCTTTCTTT.